Listed below are T cell receptor beta chains from one sample, sequenced in a study of cytomegalovirus exposure and HLA in healthy donors. The table came from immunoSEQ multiplex PCR; TCRdb's copy has only in-frame clones and leaves some out. The data show 310,000 or so clones, about 90% seen once. The sequenced material came from PBMCs. All receptors derive from a woman aged 18-29 years in good health and CMV-seronegative. Both conserved end residues are part of each CDR3. The order of the fields is V gene, J gene, D gene, clone size, CDR3 protein, CDR3 DNA. A D gene is named only where the DNA matches it firmly. Rows may omit the clone size; those that give it use once, few, many or a size class.

V gene: TRBV5-4
J gene: TRBJ2-5
D gene: NA
clone size: NA
CDR3 protein: CASSLDYMETQYF
CDR3 DNA: TGTGCCAGCAGCTTGGACTATATGGAGACCCAGTACTTC

V gene: TRBV5-1
J gene: TRBJ1-6
D gene: NA
clone size: once
CDR3 protein: CASSLVEDNSPLHF
CDR3 DNA: TGCGCCAGCAGCTTGGTAGAGGATAATTCACCCCTCCACTTT

V gene: TRBV29-1
J gene: TRBJ2-1
D gene: NA
clone size: NA
CDR3 protein: CSVEDLLEDEQFF
CDR3 DNA: TGCAGCGTTGAAGACCTATTGGAGGATGAGCAGTTCTTC

V gene: TRBV7-9
J gene: TRBJ2-1
D gene: NA
clone size: NA
CDR3 protein: CASSPNILASSYNEQFF
CDR3 DNA: TGTGCCAGCAGCCCCAATATTCTAGCGTCGTCCTACAATGAGCAGTTCTTC

V gene: TRBV5-4
J gene: TRBJ1-2
D gene: NA
clone size: NA
CDR3 protein: CASSLGLSSSGYTF
CDR3 DNA: TGTGCCAGCAGCTTGGGTCTCTCTTCGTCTGGCTACACCTTC

V gene: TRBV5-5
J gene: TRBJ1-2
D gene: TRBD1
clone size: NA
CDR3 protein: CASSSHPGQGAMGYTF
CDR3 DNA: TGTGCCAGCAGCTCACACCCGGGACAGGGGGCTATGGGCTACACCTTC

V gene: TRBV2
J gene: TRBJ1-2
D gene: NA
clone size: NA
CDR3 protein: CASSPGTTGGYTF
CDR3 DNA: TGTGCCAGCAGTCCCGGGACTACTGGTGGCTACACCTTC

V gene: TRBV27
J gene: TRBJ2-7
D gene: TRBD1
clone size: NA
CDR3 protein: CASQPGTGFHEQYF
CDR3 DNA: TGTGCCAGCCAACCCGGGACAGGGTTCCACGAGCAGTACTTC

V gene: TRBV15
J gene: TRBJ1-5
D gene: NA
clone size: NA
CDR3 protein: CATSGDRGSNQPQHF
CDR3 DNA: TGTGCCACCAGCGGCGATCGAGGGAGCAATCAGCCCCAGCATTTT

V gene: TRBV15
J gene: TRBJ1-2
D gene: NA
clone size: NA
CDR3 protein: CATSRDHRGAPDTF
CDR3 DNA: TGTGCCACCAGCAGAGATCATCGGGGGGCCCCGGACACCTTC

V gene: TRBV10-3
J gene: TRBJ1-2
D gene: TRBD1
clone size: NA
CDR3 protein: CAISDPAPGQASYGYTF
CDR3 DNA: TGTGCCATCAGTGACCCAGCCCCGGGACAGGCCTCCTATGGCTACACCTTC

V gene: TRBV7-2
J gene: TRBJ2-1
D gene: NA
clone size: NA
CDR3 protein: CASRLGGPRNEQFF
CDR3 DNA: TGTGCCAGCAGGTTGGGGGGGCCCAGGAATGAGCAGTTCTTC

V gene: TRBV2
J gene: TRBJ1-2
D gene: TRBD1
clone size: NA
CDR3 protein: CASSGDGGDRAIHPNYGYTF
CDR3 DNA: TGTGCCAGCAGTGGCGACGGGGGTGACAGGGCAATTCATCCTAACTATGGCTACACCTTC

V gene: TRBV6-5
J gene: TRBJ1-5
D gene: NA
clone size: NA
CDR3 protein: CASSYKTDQPQHF
CDR3 DNA: TGTGCCAGCAGTTACAAGACAGATCAGCCCCAGCATTTT

V gene: TRBV25-1
J gene: TRBJ1-6
D gene: TRBD1
clone size: NA
CDR3 protein: CASSEQGAKYNSPLHF
CDR3 DNA: TGTGCCAGCAGCGAACAGGGGGCGAAGTATAATTCACCCCTCCACTTT

V gene: TRBV14
J gene: TRBJ1-2
D gene: NA
clone size: few
CDR3 protein: CASSRSADGYTF
CDR3 DNA: TGTGCCAGCAGCCGGAGCGCCGATGGCTACACCTTC

V gene: TRBV19
J gene: TRBJ2-2
D gene: NA
clone size: NA
CDR3 protein: CASSSGFTGELFF
CDR3 DNA: TGTGCCAGTAGTTCGGGGTTTACCGGGGAGCTGTTTTTT

V gene: TRBV6-6
J gene: TRBJ1-1
D gene: NA
clone size: NA
CDR3 protein: CASSYVYEAFF
CDR3 DNA: TGTGCCAGCAGTTACGTATATGAAGCTTTCTTT

V gene: TRBV10-2
J gene: TRBJ2-3
D gene: TRBD2
clone size: NA
CDR3 protein: CATRGGPNTDTQYF
CDR3 DNA: TGCGCCACCCGGGGGGGCCCTAACACAGATACGCAGTATTTT

V gene: TRBV2
J gene: TRBJ2-3
D gene: NA
clone size: NA
CDR3 protein: CASLENTDTQYF
CDR3 DNA: TGTGCCAGCCTCGAGAACACAGATACGCAGTATTTT

V gene: TRBV18
J gene: TRBJ2-1
D gene: NA
clone size: NA
CDR3 protein: CASSPRQGSNNEQFF
CDR3 DNA: TGTGCCAGCTCACCACGCCAGGGGTCCAACAATGAGCAGTTCTTC

V gene: TRBV4-1
J gene: TRBJ2-2
D gene: TRBD1
clone size: NA
CDR3 protein: CASSQRQGGSGELFF
CDR3 DNA: TGCGCCAGCAGCCAACGACAGGGCGGGTCCGGGGAGCTGTTTTTT

V gene: TRBV6-1
J gene: TRBJ1-6
D gene: NA
clone size: NA
CDR3 protein: CASWTVTYNSPLHF
CDR3 DNA: TGTGCCAGCTGGACAGTCACCTATAATTCCCCCCTCCACTTT

V gene: TRBV19
J gene: TRBJ1-2
D gene: NA
clone size: NA
CDR3 protein: CASSIGSWTANHYGYTF
CDR3 DNA: TGTGCCAGTAGTATAGGATCTTGGACAGCGAACCACTATGGCTACACCTTC

V gene: TRBV5-4
J gene: TRBJ2-2
D gene: TRBD1
clone size: NA
CDR3 protein: CASSLGGGVAGELFF
CDR3 DNA: TGTGCCAGCAGCTTGGGAGGGGGCGTTGCCGGGGAGCTGTTTTTT

V gene: TRBV30
J gene: TRBJ2-3
D gene: NA
clone size: NA
CDR3 protein: CAWSVLRADTDTQYF
CDR3 DNA: TGTGCCTGGAGTGTACTGCGGGCCGACACAGATACGCAGTATTTT

V gene: TRBV4-1
J gene: TRBJ1-6
D gene: TRBD1
clone size: NA
CDR3 protein: CASSEGPGQGIYNSPFHF
CDR3 DNA: TGCGCCAGCAGCGAAGGACCGGGACAGGGCATTTATAATTCACCCTTCCACTTT

V gene: TRBV27
J gene: TRBJ2-5
D gene: NA
clone size: NA
CDR3 protein: CASSFSPQETQYF
CDR3 DNA: TGTGCCAGCAGTTTCTCCCCTCAAGAGACCCAGTACTTC

V gene: TRBV5-1
J gene: TRBJ2-1
D gene: TRBD2
clone size: NA
CDR3 protein: CASSAGTSVLNEQFF
CDR3 DNA: TGCGCCAGCAGCGCCGGGACTAGCGTGCTGAATGAGCAGTTCTTC

V gene: TRBV27
J gene: TRBJ1-6
D gene: NA
clone size: NA
CDR3 protein: CAKGAASSYNSPLHF
CDR3 DNA: TGTGCCAAAGGGGCGGCTAGCTCCTATAATTCACCCCTCCACTTT

V gene: TRBV30
J gene: TRBJ2-5
D gene: NA
clone size: NA
CDR3 protein: CAWSGDSEGETQYF
CDR3 DNA: TGTGCCTGGAGTGGTGATAGTGAGGGCGAGACCCAGTACTTC

V gene: TRBV5-1
J gene: TRBJ2-7
D gene: NA
clone size: few
CDR3 protein: CASSLASNPLSEQYF
CDR3 DNA: TGCGCCAGCAGCTTGGCGAGCAACCCCTTATCCGAGCAGTACTTC

V gene: TRBV14
J gene: TRBJ2-5
D gene: TRBD2
clone size: NA
CDR3 protein: CASSQLLAGNKETQYF
CDR3 DNA: TGTGCCAGCAGCCAACTACTAGCGGGGAATAAAGAGACCCAGTACTTC

V gene: TRBV9
J gene: TRBJ2-7
D gene: NA
clone size: NA
CDR3 protein: CASSVVEGAASYEQYF
CDR3 DNA: TGTGCCAGCAGCGTCGTGGAGGGGGCGGCCTCCTACGAGCAGTACTTC

V gene: TRBV5-6
J gene: TRBJ1-5
D gene: TRBD1
clone size: NA
CDR3 protein: CASSLGGTAENQPQHF
CDR3 DNA: TGTGCCAGCAGCTTGGGAGGGACAGCCGAAAATCAGCCCCAGCATTTT

V gene: TRBV5-5
J gene: TRBJ1-3
D gene: NA
clone size: NA
CDR3 protein: CASSPGSSGNTIYF
CDR3 DNA: TGTGCCAGCAGCCCCGGGAGCTCTGGAAACACCATATATTTT

V gene: TRBV21-1
J gene: TRBJ2-7
D gene: NA
clone size: NA
CDR3 protein: CASSPIPTRDRGLEQYF
CDR3 DNA: TGTGCCAGCAGCCCTATTCCGACCCGGGACAGGGGGCTTGAGCAGTACTTC

V gene: TRBV10-3
J gene: TRBJ1-4
D gene: NA
clone size: NA
CDR3 protein: CAIRDDRQGEKLFF
CDR3 DNA: TGTGCCATCAGAGATGACAGGCAGGGAGAAAAACTGTTTTTT

V gene: TRBV18
J gene: TRBJ1-1
D gene: TRBD1
clone size: few
CDR3 protein: CASSSRQGAKTEAFF
CDR3 DNA: TGTGCCAGCTCGTCAAGACAGGGGGCAAAAACTGAAGCTTTCTTT

V gene: TRBV2
J gene: TRBJ2-2
D gene: TRBD1
clone size: NA
CDR3 protein: CASSVTGGTGELFF
CDR3 DNA: TGTGCCAGCAGTGTGACAGGGGGCACCGGGGAGCTGTTTTTT

V gene: TRBV5-5
J gene: TRBJ2-7
D gene: NA
clone size: NA
CDR3 protein: CASSLGLTFYEQYF
CDR3 DNA: TGTGCCAGCAGCTTGGGACTAACATTCTACGAGCAGTACTTC

V gene: TRBV7-6
J gene: TRBJ2-1
D gene: TRBD1
clone size: few
CDR3 protein: CASSLEGQGANEQFF
CDR3 DNA: TGTGCCAGCAGCTTAGAAGGACAGGGCGCGAATGAGCAGTTCTTC

V gene: TRBV4-2
J gene: TRBJ1-2
D gene: NA
clone size: NA
CDR3 protein: CASSQDGADDGYTF
CDR3 DNA: TGTGCCAGCAGCCAAGACGGAGCCGATGATGGCTACACCTTC

V gene: TRBV27
J gene: TRBJ1-2
D gene: NA
clone size: NA
CDR3 protein: CASSRGLPNYGYTF
CDR3 DNA: TGTGCCAGCAGCCGAGGGTTGCCTAACTATGGCTACACCTTC

V gene: TRBV4-2
J gene: TRBJ2-5
D gene: NA
clone size: NA
CDR3 protein: CASSLGHSQETQYF
CDR3 DNA: TGTGCCAGCAGCCTTGGGCACTCACAAGAGACCCAGTACTTC

V gene: TRBV30
J gene: TRBJ1-2
D gene: NA
clone size: NA
CDR3 protein: CAWMGGNYGYTF
CDR3 DNA: TGTGCCTGGATGGGGGGAAACTATGGCTACACCTTC

V gene: TRBV21-1
J gene: TRBJ2-1
D gene: NA
clone size: once
CDR3 protein: CASSKARNEQFF
CDR3 DNA: TGTGCCAGCAGCAAAGCCAGGAATGAGCAGTTCTTC

V gene: TRBV15
J gene: TRBJ1-2
D gene: NA
clone size: NA
CDR3 protein: CATSREDSTYGYTF
CDR3 DNA: TGTGCCACCAGCAGAGAGGACAGTACCTATGGCTACACCTTC

V gene: TRBV6-1
J gene: TRBJ2-3
D gene: NA
clone size: NA
CDR3 protein: CASSDFAGPSTDTQYF
CDR3 DNA: TGTGCCAGCAGTGACTTCGCGGGCCCAAGCACAGATACGCAGTATTTT

V gene: TRBV6-6
J gene: TRBJ2-7
D gene: NA
clone size: NA
CDR3 protein: CASSLQGRYEQYF
CDR3 DNA: TGTGCCAGCAGTTTACAGGGGAGGTACGAGCAGTACTTC